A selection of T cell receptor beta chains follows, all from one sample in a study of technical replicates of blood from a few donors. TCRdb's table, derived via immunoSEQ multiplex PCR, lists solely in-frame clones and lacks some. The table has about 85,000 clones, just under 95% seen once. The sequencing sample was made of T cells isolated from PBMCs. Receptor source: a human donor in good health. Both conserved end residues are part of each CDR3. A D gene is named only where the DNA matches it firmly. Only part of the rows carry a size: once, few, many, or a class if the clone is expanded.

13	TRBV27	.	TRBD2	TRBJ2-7	TGTGCCAGCAGTTATGCTAGCGGGAACGAGCAGTACTTC	CASSYASGNEQYF
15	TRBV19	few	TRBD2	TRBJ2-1	TGTGCCAGTAGTATGGCTAGCGGGGGGCGGGATGAGCAGTTCTTC	CASSMASGGRDEQFF
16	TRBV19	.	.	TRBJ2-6	TGTGCCAGTAGTATAGACCCGGGGACTGGGGCCAACGTCCTGACTTTC	CASSIDPGTGANVLTF
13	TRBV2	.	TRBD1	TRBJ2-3	TGTGCCGGCAGTGGGACAGGGGGAAATACGCAGTATTTT	CAGSGTGGNTQYF
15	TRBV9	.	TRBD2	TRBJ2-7	TGTGCCAGCAGTCAAGGGACTAGCGGGAGTTACGAGCAGTACTTC	CASSQGTSGSYEQYF
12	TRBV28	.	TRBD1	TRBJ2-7	TGTGCCAGCCGGGACAGGGGTTACGAGCAGTACTTC	CASRDRGYEQYF
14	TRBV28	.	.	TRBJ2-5	TGTGCCAGCAGTTACCCCGGACAACAAGAGACCCAGTACTTC	CASSYPGQQETQYF
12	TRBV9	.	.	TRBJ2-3	TGTGCCAGCAGCACTAGTGTCGGTACGCAGTATTTT	CASSTSVGTQYF
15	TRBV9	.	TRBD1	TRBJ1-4	TGTGCCAGCAGCTTCCGGACAGGGCTAAATGAAAAACTGTTTTTT	CASSFRTGLNEKLFF
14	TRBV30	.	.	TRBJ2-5	TGTGCCTGGGCTTTTGGGGGGGCCCAAGAGACCCAGTACTTC	CAWAFGGAQETQYF